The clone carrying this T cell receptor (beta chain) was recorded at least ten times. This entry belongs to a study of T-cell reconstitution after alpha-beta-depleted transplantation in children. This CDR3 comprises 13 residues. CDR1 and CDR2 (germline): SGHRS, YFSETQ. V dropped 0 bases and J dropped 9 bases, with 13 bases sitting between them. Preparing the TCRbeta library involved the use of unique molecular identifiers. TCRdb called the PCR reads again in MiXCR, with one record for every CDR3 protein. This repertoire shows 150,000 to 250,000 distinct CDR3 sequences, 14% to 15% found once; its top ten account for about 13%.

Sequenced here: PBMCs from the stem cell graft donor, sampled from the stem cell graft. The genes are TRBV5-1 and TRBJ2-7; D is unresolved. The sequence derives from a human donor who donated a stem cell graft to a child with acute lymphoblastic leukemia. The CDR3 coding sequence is TGCGCCAGCAGCTTGGGCGAGGATCCTCGGCAGTACTTC. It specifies CASSLGEDPRQYF.